The rows below give T cell receptor beta chains drawn from one sample of a study of T cell repertoires in cytomegalovirus infection. TCRdb independently ran MiXCR on the reads; one entry per CDR3 protein. The sample consists of hundreds of thousands of distinct CDR3 sequences, around 11% of them appearing once. The sample was PBMCs. The receptors stem from a human donor in good health (CMV status not recorded). Some clones in this sample may be carry-over from other donors' samples. Both conserved end residues are part of each CDR3. D genes are given only for firm matches. Not all rows give a size; the values are once, few, many and, for expanded clones, a class.

v_gene: TRBV29-1; d_gene: TRBD1; j_gene: TRBJ1-1; abundance: many; CDR3aa: CSGWTGLTEAFF; CDR3nt: TGCAGCGGATGGACAGGATTAACTGAAGCTTTCTTT
v_gene: TRBV27; d_gene: .; j_gene: TRBJ1-2; abundance: .; CDR3aa: CASSLSQTGGYTF; CDR3nt: TGTGCCAGCAGTTTATCACAAACGGGTGGCTACACCTTC
v_gene: TRBV2; d_gene: TRBD2; j_gene: TRBJ2-1; abundance: few; CDR3aa: CASIPSGGRRGNEQFF; CDR3nt: TGTGCCAGCATTCCTAGCGGGGGGCGGAGGGGCAATGAGCAGTTCTTC
v_gene: TRBV7-9; d_gene: .; j_gene: TRBJ1-4; abundance: .; CDR3aa: CASSPSGINEKLFF; CDR3nt: TGTGCCAGCAGCCCCTCAGGGATTAATGAAAAACTGTTTTTT
v_gene: TRBV6-1; d_gene: .; j_gene: TRBJ2-2; abundance: .; CDR3aa: CASSEEGRGTGELFF; CDR3nt: TGTGCCAGCAGCGAGGAGGGCAGGGGGACCGGGGAGCTGTTTTTT
v_gene: TRBV7-9; d_gene: .; j_gene: TRBJ1-4; abundance: many; CDR3aa: CASSLVRDRWGNEKLFF; CDR3nt: TGTGCCAGCAGCTTAGTTCGGGACCGGTGGGGTAATGAAAAACTGTTTTTT
v_gene: TRBV11-2; d_gene: .; j_gene: TRBJ2-5; abundance: many; CDR3aa: CASSRLGTRSQETQYF; CDR3nt: TGTGCCAGCAGCCGCTTGGGGACTCGTAGCCAAGAGACCCAGTACTTC
v_gene: TRBV11-1; d_gene: .; j_gene: TRBJ2-6; abundance: many; CDR3aa: CASSLGVSSGANVLTF; CDR3nt: TGTGCCAGCAGCTTGGGTGTTAGCTCTGGGGCCAACGTCCTGACTTTC
v_gene: TRBV3-1; d_gene: TRBD2; j_gene: TRBJ2-1; abundance: .; CDR3aa: CASSQDFGAGEQFF; CDR3nt: TGTGCCAGCAGCCAAGATTTCGGAGCGGGAGAGCAGTTCTTC
v_gene: TRBV20-1; d_gene: TRBD1; j_gene: TRBJ2-1; abundance: .; CDR3aa: CSAPPTRGRGPYNEQFF; CDR3nt: TGCAGTGCGCCCCCAACTCGGGGCAGGGGGCCATACAATGAGCAGTTCTTC
v_gene: TRBV20-1; d_gene: .; j_gene: TRBJ1-1; abundance: .; CDR3aa: CSARVTRSGEAFF; CDR3nt: TGCAGTGCTAGAGTTACGAGGAGTGGGGAAGCTTTCTTT
v_gene: TRBV6-1; d_gene: .; j_gene: TRBJ2-7; abundance: many; CDR3aa: CASTDSKLIYEQYF; CDR3nt: TGTGCCTCGACTGACTCCAAACTAATCTACGAGCAGTACTTC
v_gene: TRBV6-5; d_gene: TRBD1; j_gene: TRBJ2-7; abundance: many; CDR3aa: CASSTRQGGPYEQYF; CDR3nt: TGTGCCAGCAGTACCCGACAGGGGGGTCCCTACGAGCAGTACTTC
v_gene: TRBV7-9; d_gene: TRBD1; j_gene: TRBJ1-2; abundance: many; CDR3aa: CASSWTGERNYGYTF; CDR3nt: TGTGCCAGCAGCTGGACAGGGGAACGAAACTATGGCTACACCTTC
v_gene: TRBV5-1; d_gene: .; j_gene: TRBJ2-7; abundance: many; CDR3aa: CASSLTPSGAVYEQYF; CDR3nt: TGCGCCAGCAGCTTGACTCCCTCGGGGGCGGTCTACGAGCAGTACTTC
v_gene: TRBV7-8; d_gene: TRBD1; j_gene: TRBJ2-7; abundance: .; CDR3aa: CASSVPDRDFYEQYF; CDR3nt: TGTGCCAGCAGCGTGCCGGACAGGGACTTCTACGAGCAGTACTTC
v_gene: TRBV4-2; d_gene: .; j_gene: TRBJ2-1; abundance: many; CDR3aa: CASSQEGNEQFF; CDR3nt: TGTGCCAGCAGCCAAGAGGGAAATGAGCAGTTCTTC
v_gene: TRBV12-3/TRBV12-4; d_gene: .; j_gene: TRBJ2-3; abundance: many; CDR3aa: CASSSQGGAADTQYF; CDR3nt: TGTGCCAGCAGTTCCCAGGGGGGGGCGGCAGATACGCAGTATTTT
v_gene: TRBV7-6; d_gene: TRBD2; j_gene: TRBJ2-3; abundance: many; CDR3aa: CASSPGTSGAGYF; CDR3nt: TGTGCCAGCAGCCCCGGGACTAGCGGGGCCGGGTATTTT
v_gene: TRBV6-6; d_gene: .; j_gene: TRBJ2-7; abundance: many; CDR3aa: CASRRDSGARARPSYEQYF; CDR3nt: TGTGCCAGCAGGCGGGACAGTGGGGCCCGGGCAAGACCCTCCTACGAGCAGTACTTC
v_gene: TRBV20-1; d_gene: TRBD2; j_gene: TRBJ2-1; abundance: .; CDR3aa: CSAALAGNEQFF; CDR3nt: TGCAGTGCTGCACTAGCGGGCAATGAGCAGTTCTTC
v_gene: TRBV5-1; d_gene: .; j_gene: TRBJ1-4; abundance: many; CDR3aa: CASSIQGRANEKLFF; CDR3nt: TGCGCCAGCAGCATCCAGGGGAGAGCTAATGAAAAACTGTTTTTT
v_gene: TRBV20-1; d_gene: .; j_gene: TRBJ2-7; abundance: .; CDR3aa: CSATGRYEQYF; CDR3nt: TGCAGTGCCACAGGCCGATACGAGCAGTACTTC
v_gene: TRBV6-2/TRBV6-3; d_gene: .; j_gene: TRBJ2-7; abundance: many; CDR3aa: CASSIIPLAGNSYEQYF; CDR3nt: TGTGCCAGCAGTATCATCCCCCTCGCGGGCAACTCCTACGAGCAGTACTTC
v_gene: TRBV6-6; d_gene: .; j_gene: TRBJ2-3; abundance: .; CDR3aa: CASSSGRKGDADTQYF; CDR3nt: TGTGCCAGCAGTTCGGGGCGAAAAGGGGATGCAGATACGCAGTATTTT
v_gene: TRBV12-3/TRBV12-4; d_gene: TRBD2; j_gene: TRBJ2-1; abundance: many; CDR3aa: CASRRLADNEQFF; CDR3nt: TGTGCCAGCAGGCGGCTAGCGGACAATGAGCAGTTCTTC
v_gene: TRBV28; d_gene: TRBD2; j_gene: TRBJ2-1; abundance: many; CDR3aa: CASSLVGLAALYNEQFF; CDR3nt: TGTGCCAGCAGTTTAGTGGGACTAGCGGCCCTCTACAATGAGCAGTTCTTC
v_gene: TRBV20-1; d_gene: TRBD2; j_gene: TRBJ2-3; abundance: .; CDR3aa: CSAIAGASTDTQYF; CDR3nt: TGCAGTGCTATAGCGGGCGCTAGCACAGATACGCAGTATTTT
v_gene: TRBV20-1; d_gene: TRBD1; j_gene: TRBJ2-3; abundance: .; CDR3aa: CSARDPLTGSTESTDTQYF; CDR3nt: TGCAGTGCTAGAGACCCGCTGACAGGGAGTACCGAAAGCACAGATACGCAGTATTTT
v_gene: TRBV19; d_gene: .; j_gene: TRBJ1-1; abundance: many; CDR3aa: CASSLLPGYRAMNTEAFF; CDR3nt: TGTGCCAGTAGTCTCCTGCCGGGCTACAGGGCAATGAACACTGAAGCTTTCTTT
v_gene: TRBV20-1; d_gene: .; j_gene: TRBJ1-3; abundance: few; CDR3aa: CSAYSAGNTIYF; CDR3nt: TGCAGTGCCTATTCCGCGGGAAACACCATATATTTT
v_gene: TRBV3-1; d_gene: TRBD2; j_gene: TRBJ2-1; abundance: many; CDR3aa: CASSPRTSGREAEQFF; CDR3nt: TGTGCCAGCAGCCCAAGGACTAGCGGGAGGGAGGCTGAGCAGTTCTTC
v_gene: TRBV24-1; d_gene: .; j_gene: TRBJ2-1; abundance: many; CDR3aa: CATSEEWGNEQFF; CDR3nt: TGTGCCACCAGTGAGGAGTGGGGGAATGAGCAGTTCTTC
v_gene: TRBV7-9; d_gene: TRBD1; j_gene: TRBJ2-2; abundance: .; CDR3aa: CAIHTGTENTGELFF; CDR3nt: TGTGCCATCCATACCGGGACAGAAAACACCGGGGAGCTGTTTTTT
v_gene: TRBV20-1; d_gene: TRBD2; j_gene: TRBJ2-3; abundance: .; CDR3aa: CSAREGAGGGTDTQYF; CDR3nt: TGCAGTGCTAGAGAGGGAGCGGGGGGAGGGACAGATACGCAGTATTTT
v_gene: TRBV7-9; d_gene: TRBD1; j_gene: TRBJ1-2; abundance: many; CDR3aa: CASSATGNLAYGYTF; CDR3nt: TGTGCCAGCAGCGCGACAGGGAACCTTGCCTATGGCTACACCTTC
v_gene: TRBV24-1; d_gene: TRBD1; j_gene: TRBJ1-5; abundance: many; CDR3aa: CATSEGQGGVPQHF; CDR3nt: TGTGCCACCAGTGAGGGACAGGGTGGGGTGCCCCAGCATTTT
v_gene: TRBV7-8; d_gene: .; j_gene: TRBJ2-7; abundance: many; CDR3aa: CASSLGGVTYEQYF; CDR3nt: TGTGCCAGCAGCTTAGGGGGGGTAACCTACGAGCAGTACTTC
v_gene: TRBV20-1; d_gene: TRBD2; j_gene: TRBJ2-7; abundance: many; CDR3aa: CSASQSFTSGTYEQYF; CDR3nt: TGCAGTGCTAGTCAATCTTTTACTAGCGGAACCTACGAGCAGTACTTC
v_gene: TRBV15; d_gene: .; j_gene: TRBJ1-4; abundance: .; CDR3aa: CATSSHRQGPGEKLFF; CDR3nt: TGTGCCACCAGCAGCCACCGGCAGGGTCCGGGTGAAAAACTGTTTTTT
v_gene: TRBV20-1; d_gene: TRBD1; j_gene: TRBJ1-4; abundance: few; CDR3aa: CSAINRGMFEKLFF; CDR3nt: TGCAGTGCCATTAACAGGGGGATGTTCGAAAAACTGTTTTTT
v_gene: TRBV14; d_gene: TRBD1; j_gene: TRBJ1-5; abundance: once; CDR3aa: CASSPRTGGEPNQPQHF; CDR3nt: TGTGCCAGCAGTCCTCGGACAGGGGGGGAACCCAATCAGCCCCAGCATTTT